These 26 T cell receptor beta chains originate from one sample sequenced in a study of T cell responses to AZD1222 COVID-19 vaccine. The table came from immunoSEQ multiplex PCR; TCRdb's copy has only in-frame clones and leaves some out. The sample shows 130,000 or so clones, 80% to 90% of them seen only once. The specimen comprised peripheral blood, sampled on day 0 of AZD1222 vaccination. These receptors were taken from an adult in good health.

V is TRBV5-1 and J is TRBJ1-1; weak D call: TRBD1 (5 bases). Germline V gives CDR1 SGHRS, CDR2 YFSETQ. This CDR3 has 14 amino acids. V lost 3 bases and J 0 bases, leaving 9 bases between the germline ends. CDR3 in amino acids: CASSSRQLNTEAFF. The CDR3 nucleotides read TGCGCCAGCAGCTCAAGACAGCTGAACACTGAAGCTTTCTTT.

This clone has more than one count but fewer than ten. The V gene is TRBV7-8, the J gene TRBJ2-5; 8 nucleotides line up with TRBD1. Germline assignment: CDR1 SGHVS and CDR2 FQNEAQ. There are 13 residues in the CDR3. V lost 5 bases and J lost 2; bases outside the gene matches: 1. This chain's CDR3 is CASSRDRQETQYF. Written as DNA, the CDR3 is TGTGCCAGCAGCCGGGACAGGCAAGAGACCCAGTACTTC. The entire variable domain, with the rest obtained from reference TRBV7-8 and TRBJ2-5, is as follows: GAGVSQSPRYKVAKRGQDVALRCDPISGHVSLFWYQQALGQGPEFLTYFQNEAQLDKSGLPSDRFFAERPEGSVSTLKIQRTQQEDSAVYLCASSRDRQETQYFGPGTRLLVL.

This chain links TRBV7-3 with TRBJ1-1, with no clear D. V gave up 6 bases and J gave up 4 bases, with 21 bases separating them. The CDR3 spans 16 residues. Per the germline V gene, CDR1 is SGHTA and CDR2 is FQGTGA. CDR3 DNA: TGTGCCAGCAGGTCGCACGAGTGGGAGGGCGGCACTGAAGCTTTCTTT. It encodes CASRSHEWEGGTEAFF.

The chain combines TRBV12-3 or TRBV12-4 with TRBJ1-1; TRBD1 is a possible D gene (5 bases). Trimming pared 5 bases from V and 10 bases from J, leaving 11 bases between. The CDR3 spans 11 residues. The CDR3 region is CASSPTDTAFF. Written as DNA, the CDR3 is TGTGCCAGCAGTCCGACAGACACAGCTTTCTTT.

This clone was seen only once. CDR3 nucleotide sequence: TGTGCCAGCAGCCGGAGGACCCCCGGGACTAGCGGCAATGAGCAGTTCTTC. Residues: CASSRRTPGTSGNEQFF. This rearrangement joins TRBV3-1 (or the pseudogene TRBV3-2) to TRBJ2-1; TRBD2 aligns across 11 bases. Germline loops: CDR1 LGHDT, CDR2 YNNKEL (reference sequence). The V and J ends lost 4 bases and 6 bases, in that order; junction bases with no gene match: 11. This CDR3 comprises 17 residues.

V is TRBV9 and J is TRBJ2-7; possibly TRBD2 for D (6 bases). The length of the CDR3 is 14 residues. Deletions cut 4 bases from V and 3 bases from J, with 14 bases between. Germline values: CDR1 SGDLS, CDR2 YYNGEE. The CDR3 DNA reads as TGTGCCAGCAGCCTAGGTCCGGGAGTCTACGAGCAGTACTTC. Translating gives CASSLGPGVYEQYF.

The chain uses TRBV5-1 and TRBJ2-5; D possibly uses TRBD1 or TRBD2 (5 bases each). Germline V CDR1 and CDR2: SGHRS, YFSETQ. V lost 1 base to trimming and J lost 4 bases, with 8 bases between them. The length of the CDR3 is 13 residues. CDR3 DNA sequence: TGCGCCAGCAGCTTGTCCGGGGCAGAGACCCAGTACTTC. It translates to CASSLSGAETQYF.

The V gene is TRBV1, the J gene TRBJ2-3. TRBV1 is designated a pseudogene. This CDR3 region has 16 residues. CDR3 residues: CTSSQEGIRSTDTQYF. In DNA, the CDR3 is TGCACCAGCAGCCAAGAGGGGATAAGGAGCACAGATACGCAGTATTTT.

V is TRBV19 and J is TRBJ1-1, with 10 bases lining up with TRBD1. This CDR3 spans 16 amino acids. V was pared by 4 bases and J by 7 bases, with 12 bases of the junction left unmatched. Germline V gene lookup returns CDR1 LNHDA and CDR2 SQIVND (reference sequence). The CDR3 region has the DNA TGTGCCAGTAGTACTACCGGGACAGGGGTTAGGGGTGAAGCTTTCTTT. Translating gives CASSTTGTGVRGEAFF. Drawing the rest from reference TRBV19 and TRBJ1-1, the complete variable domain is DGGITQSPKYLFRKEGQNVTLSCEQNLNHDAMYWYRQDPGQGLRLIYYSQIVNDFQKGDIAEGYSVSREKKESFPLTVTSAQKNPTAFYLCASSTTGTGVRGEAFFGQGTRLTVV.

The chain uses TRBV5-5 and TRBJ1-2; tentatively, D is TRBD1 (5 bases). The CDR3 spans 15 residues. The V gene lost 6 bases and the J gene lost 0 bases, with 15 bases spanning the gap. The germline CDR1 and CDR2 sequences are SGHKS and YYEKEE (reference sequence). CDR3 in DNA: TGTGCCAGCACCGGGGGAGGGCAATCTAACTATGGCTACACCTTC. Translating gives CASTGGGQSNYGYTF.

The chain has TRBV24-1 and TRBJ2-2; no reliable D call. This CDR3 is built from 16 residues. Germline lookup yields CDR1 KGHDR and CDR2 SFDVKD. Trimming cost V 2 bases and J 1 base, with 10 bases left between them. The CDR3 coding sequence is TGTGCCACCAGTGATTGGGCCGGAAAGAACACCGGGGAGCTGTTTTTT. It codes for CATSDWAGKNTGELFF.

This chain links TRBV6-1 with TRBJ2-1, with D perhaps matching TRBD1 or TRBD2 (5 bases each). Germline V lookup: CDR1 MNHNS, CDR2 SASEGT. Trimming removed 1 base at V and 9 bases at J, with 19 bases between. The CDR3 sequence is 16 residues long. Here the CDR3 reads CASSEVWDPRIGEQFF. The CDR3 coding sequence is TGTGCCAGCAGTGAAGTGTGGGACCCGCGGATTGGTGAGCAGTTCTTC.

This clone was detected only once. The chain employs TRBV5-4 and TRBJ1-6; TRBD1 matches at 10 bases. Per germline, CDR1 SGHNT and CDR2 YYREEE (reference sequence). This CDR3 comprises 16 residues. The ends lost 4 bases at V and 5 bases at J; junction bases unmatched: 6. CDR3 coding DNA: TGTGCCAGCAGCCGGAGGGGACAGGGGAATAATTCACCCCTCCACTTT. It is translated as CASSRRGQGNNSPLHF.

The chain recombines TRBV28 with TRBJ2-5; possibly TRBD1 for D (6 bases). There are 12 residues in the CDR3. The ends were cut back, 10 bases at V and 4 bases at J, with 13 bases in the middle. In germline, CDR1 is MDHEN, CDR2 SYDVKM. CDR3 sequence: CAIQTGGETQYF. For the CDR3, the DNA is TGTGCCATTCAGACAGGCGGAGAGACCCAGTACTTC.

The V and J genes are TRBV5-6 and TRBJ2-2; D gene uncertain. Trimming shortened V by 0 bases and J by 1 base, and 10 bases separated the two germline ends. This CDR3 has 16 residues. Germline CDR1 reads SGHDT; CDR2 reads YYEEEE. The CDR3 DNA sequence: TGTGCCAGCAGCTTGGGCCCTACACTGAACACCGGGGAGCTGTTTTTT. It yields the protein CASSLGPTLNTGELFF.

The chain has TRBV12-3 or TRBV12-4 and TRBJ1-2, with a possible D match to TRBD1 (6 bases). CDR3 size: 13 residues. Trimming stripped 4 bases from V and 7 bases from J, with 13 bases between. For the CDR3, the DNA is TGTGCCAGCAGTTGGGGGGCTCAACGTGGCTACACCTTC. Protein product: CASSWGAQRGYTF.

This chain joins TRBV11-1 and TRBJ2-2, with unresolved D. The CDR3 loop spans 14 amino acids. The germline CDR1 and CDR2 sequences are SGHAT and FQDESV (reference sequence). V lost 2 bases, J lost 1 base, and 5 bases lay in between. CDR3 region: CASSLSQNTGELFF. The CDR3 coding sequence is TGTGCCAGCAGCTTAAGTCAGAACACCGGGGAGCTGTTTTTT.

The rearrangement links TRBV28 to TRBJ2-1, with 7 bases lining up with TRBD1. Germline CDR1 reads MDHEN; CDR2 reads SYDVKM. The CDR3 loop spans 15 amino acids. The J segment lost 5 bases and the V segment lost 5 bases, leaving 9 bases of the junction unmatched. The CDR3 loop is CASSLGGDWDNEQFF. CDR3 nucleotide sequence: TGTGCCAGCAGTCTAGGGGGCGACTGGGACAATGAGCAGTTCTTC.

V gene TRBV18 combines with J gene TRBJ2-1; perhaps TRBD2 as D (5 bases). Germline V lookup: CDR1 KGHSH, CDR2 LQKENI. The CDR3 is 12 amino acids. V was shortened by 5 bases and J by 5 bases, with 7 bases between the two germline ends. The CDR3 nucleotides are TGTGCCAGCTCAACCGGGAACAATGAGCAGTTCTTC. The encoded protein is CASSTGNNEQFF.

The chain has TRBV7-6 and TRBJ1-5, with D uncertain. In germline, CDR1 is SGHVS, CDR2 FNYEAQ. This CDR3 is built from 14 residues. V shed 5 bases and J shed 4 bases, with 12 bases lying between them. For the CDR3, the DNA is TGTGCCAGCAGCGTGGCAGCCTCTAATCAGCCCCAGCATTTT. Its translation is CASSVAASNQPQHF.

The CDR3: CASSLDVSAPTDTQYF. The DNA of the CDR3 is TGTGCCAGCAGCTTGGACGTGAGTGCCCCCACAGATACGCAGTATTTT. This sequence joins TRBV5-6 and TRBJ2-3, with no clear D. CDR1 is SGHDT, CDR2 YYEEEE, per germline. The CDR3 has 16 amino acids. V dropped 0 bases and J dropped 2 bases, with 13 bases sitting between them.

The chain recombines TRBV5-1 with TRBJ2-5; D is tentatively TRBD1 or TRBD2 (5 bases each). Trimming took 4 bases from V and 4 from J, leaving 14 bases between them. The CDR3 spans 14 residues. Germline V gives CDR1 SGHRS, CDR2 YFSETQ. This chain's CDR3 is CASSPKWGTETQYF. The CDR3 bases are TGCGCCAGCAGCCCTAAATGGGGGACAGAGACCCAGTACTTC.

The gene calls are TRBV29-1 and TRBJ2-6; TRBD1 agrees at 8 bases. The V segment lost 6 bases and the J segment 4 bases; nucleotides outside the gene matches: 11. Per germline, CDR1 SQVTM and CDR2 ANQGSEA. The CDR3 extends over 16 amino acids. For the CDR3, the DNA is TGCAGCGTCCAGACAGGGGTAGGGGAAGGGGCCAACGTCCTGACTTTC. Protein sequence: CSVQTGVGEGANVLTF.

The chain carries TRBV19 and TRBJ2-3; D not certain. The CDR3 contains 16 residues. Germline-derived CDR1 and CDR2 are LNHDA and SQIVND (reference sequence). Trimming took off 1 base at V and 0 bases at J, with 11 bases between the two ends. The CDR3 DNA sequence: TGTGCCAGTAGTATAGGGGCCAGCCTTAGCACAGATACGCAGTATTTT. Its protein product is CASSIGASLSTDTQYF.

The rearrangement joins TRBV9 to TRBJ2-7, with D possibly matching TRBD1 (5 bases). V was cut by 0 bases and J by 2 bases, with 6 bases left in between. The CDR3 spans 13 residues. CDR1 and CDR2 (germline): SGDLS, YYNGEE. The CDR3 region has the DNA TGTGCCAGCAGCGTAGGGACAACCTACGAGCAGTACTTC. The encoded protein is CASSVGTTYEQYF.

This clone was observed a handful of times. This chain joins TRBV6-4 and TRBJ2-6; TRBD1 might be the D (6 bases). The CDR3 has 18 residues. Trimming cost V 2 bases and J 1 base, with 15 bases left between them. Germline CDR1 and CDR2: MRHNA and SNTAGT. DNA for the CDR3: TGTGCCAGCAGTGACGGGGGCGGCTCATTTTCTGGGGCCAACGTCCTGACTTTC. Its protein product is CASSDGGGSFSGANVLTF.